These T cell receptor beta chains were read from a single sample in a study of cytomegalovirus exposure and HLA in healthy donors. TCRdb's table, derived via immunoSEQ multiplex PCR, lists solely in-frame clones and lacks some. Of more than 100,000 clones in the sample, around 78% were seen once. Sequencing was carried out using PBMCs. These receptors originate from a woman younger than 45 in good health and CMV-seropositive. CDR3s include the opening cysteine and the closing phenylalanine or tryptophan. A D gene is named only where the DNA matches it firmly. A clone size is listed for some rows: how often the clone was seen (once, few, many), or a class if it is expanded.

CDR3 length	clone size	V gene	J gene	D gene	CDR3 DNA	CDR3 protein
14	-	TRBV4-2	TRBJ1-1	-	TGTGCCAGCAGCCAAGAGTTAGTAGGGGGTGAAGCTTTCTTT	CASSQELVGGEAFF
13	-	TRBV10-3	TRBJ1-2	-	TGTGCCATACGACAGGCAACTAACTATGGCTACACCTTC	CAIRQATNYGYTF
17	-	TRBV25-1	TRBJ1-6	TRBD1	TGTGCCAGCAGTGAGTCGATAGGAGGGACAGGAAAGTCACCCCTCCACTTT	CASSESIGGTGKSPLHF
17	-	TRBV10-2	TRBJ2-5	TRBD2	TGCGCCAGCAGTGAGAATTTGGGGGGAGGGAATCAAGAGACCCAGTACTTC	CASSENLGGGNQETQYF
15	-	TRBV9	TRBJ2-5	TRBD2	TGTGCCAGCAGCGGTGGGACTAGCGGAAAAGAGACCCAGTACTTC	CASSGGTSGKETQYF
15	-	TRBV7-9	TRBJ2-7	-	TGTTCCAGCAGCTTACTCGGGACAAAAACCTACGAGCAGTACTTC	CSSSLLGTKTYEQYF
13	few	TRBV28	TRBJ1-2	-	TGTGCCAGCAGAACAGCAACCAACTATGGCTACACCTTC	CASRTATNYGYTF
15	-	TRBV14	TRBJ1-5	-	TGTGCCAGCAGCCAGACCAGTATAATCGGGCAGCCCCAGCATTTT	CASSQTSIIGQPQHF
14	-	TRBV5-5	TRBJ2-1	-	TGTGCCAGCAGCTTTACAGGGAACTACAATGAGCAGTTCTTC	CASSFTGNYNEQFF
15	-	TRBV7-2	TRBJ1-1	-	TGTGCCAGCAGCCCCGGGATGGGGGCTAGTGTTGAAGCTTTCTTT	CASSPGMGASVEAFF
16	-	TRBV11-3	TRBJ2-2	TRBD1	TGTGCCAGCAGCCAAGGGACAGGGTATGCCACCGGGGAGCTGTTTTTT	CASSQGTGYATGELFF
13	-	TRBV2	TRBJ2-7	TRBD1	TGTGCCAGCAGTGAGCAGGGGGCTTACGAGCAGTACTTC	CASSEQGAYEQYF
13	few	TRBV11-2	TRBJ1-5	TRBD1	TGTGCCAGCAGCAGGACAGGGGGTCAGCCCCAGCATTTT	CASSRTGGQPQHF
15	-	TRBV28	TRBJ2-5	-	TGTGCCTGCAGTCTAGGGGCTGGGGGGCAAGAGACCCAGTACTTC	CACSLGAGGQETQYF
15	-	TRBV4-2	TRBJ1-5	-	TGTGCCAGCAGCCCACAGGTAGAGAGGAATCAGCCCCAGCATTTT	CASSPQVERNQPQHF
13	once	TRBV7-9	TRBJ1-1	TRBD1	TGTGCCAGCAGGGGGGGACAGGGCACTGAAGCTTTCTTT	CASRGGQGTEAFF
15	-	TRBV25-1	TRBJ2-3	-	TGTGCCAGCAGTGACGGGGTGGGCCGCACAGATACGCAGTATTTT	CASSDGVGRTDTQYF
16	-	TRBV7-3	TRBJ2-3	TRBD2	TGTGCCAGCAGCTTTGCTAGCGGGGGGACCACAGATACGCAGTATTTT	CASSFASGGTTDTQYF
16	-	TRBV5-4	TRBJ2-3	TRBD1	TGTGCCAGCAGCCCCGCGGGACAGGGGGCCGTAGATACGCAGTATTTT	CASSPAGQGAVDTQYF
14	-	TRBV6-5	TRBJ2-2	-	TGTGCCAGCAGTTACTCGATGGAGACCGGGGAGCTGTTTTTT	CASSYSMETGELFF
14	-	TRBV6-5	TRBJ2-3	-	TGTGCCACTTGGACTACGCGCGCCACAGATACGCAGTATTTT	CATWTTRATDTQYF
12	-	TRBV30	TRBJ2-7	TRBD1	TGTGCCTGGAAGGGACAGGCCTACGAGCAGTACTTC	CAWKGQAYEQYF
17	-	TRBV7-9	TRBJ2-2	-	TGTGCCAGCAGCTCACGTACCAGGACAGATTCATACGGGGAGCTGTTTTTT	CASSSRTRTDSYGELFF
14	-	TRBV10-3	TRBJ2-7	-	TGTGCCATCAGTGAACCAGGGGTAGTTTACGAGCAGTACTTC	CAISEPGVVYEQYF
12	-	TRBV28	TRBJ2-3	-	TGTGCCAGCAGTAAGACATTTTCGACGCAGTATTTT	CASSKTFSTQYF
14	-	TRBV5-1	TRBJ2-1	-	TGCGCCAGCAGCGTTAGCGGAGAACACAATGAGCAGTTCTTC	CASSVSGEHNEQFF
15	-	TRBV9	TRBJ2-7	-	TGTGCCAGCAGCGTAGGTTCCGGGTTTCGGTACGAGCAGTACTTC	CASSVGSGFRYEQYF